This entry describes one TCR beta chain. Its target antigen remains unknown. Per-nucleotide qualities are absent, and no much larger clonotype sits a single base away. This record belongs to a study of PD-1 blockade in classical Hodgkin lymphoma (dated by TCRdb to about 2020). Context from the whole study: Nivolumab dosing was 3 mg/kg intravenously every 2 weeks, continuing until either disease progression or unacceptable toxicity. The study used CyTOF and TCR beta sequencing to define a peripheral blood immune signature of response to PD-1 blockade in classical Hodgkin lymphoma. The study at large found these results: Among trial patients, those achieving complete response had baseline diversity similar to that of newly diagnosed patients, while diversity was significantly lower in partial responders and progressors. By C4D1, a significant rise was seen in CD4+ TCR diversity but not in CD8+ TCR diversity (p=0.0027 vs p=0.16), and the rise was most apparent among complete responders (p=0.02). Baseline TCR diversity was reported to be lower in newly diagnosed patients than in healthy donors, and even lower in relapsed/refractory patients. The study was limited to a single clinical trial cohort, and causes of repertoire differences, possibly disease activity or prior therapy, remained undefined. Patients starting nivolumab less than 1 year after ASCT had lower diversity and were excluded from later analyses to avoid confounding by immune reconstitution.

From its cysteine to its phenylalanine, the CDR3 spans 16 amino acids. Only the CDR3 region is kept as DNA, spanning 48 bases read in frame from base 1. At the junction V is shortened by 4 bases and J by 0 bases, with 14 bases in between. The CDR1 and CDR2 encoded by the germline V gene are SGHRS and YFSETQ. Read against the paper, the sample's time point label means: cycle 2 day 1 (C2D1) of nivolumab. Relapse after autologous stem cell transplantation had occurred in all trial patients, and cohorts A, B and C were distinguished by prior brentuximab vedotin exposure. The trial cohort included 50 to 70 patients with relapsed/refractory classical Hodgkin lymphoma, and each patient had a best overall response of complete response, partial response or progressive disease. Trial patients were treated with single-agent nivolumab in the multi-cohort phase II CheckMate 205 trial. An independent review committee assessed best overall response using the 2007 International Working Group response criteria. Trial PBMCs were obtained immediately prior to nivolumab initiation (C1D1) and on therapy at cycle 2 day 1 and cycle 4 day 1. Peripheral blood was collected in 8 mL Vacutainer Cell Preparation Tubes, from which PBMCs were isolated by centrifugation and then cryopreserved.

The Qiagen DNeasy kit was used to extract genomic DNA both from unsorted PBMCs and from the negatively selected CD4+ and CD8+ fractions. TCR beta CDR3 regions were subjected to amplification by immunoSEQ multiplex PCR with primers that anneal to V and J segments. A synthetic immune receptor repertoire was used to minimize amplification bias, and any residual bias was removed computationally once sequencing was done. Regarding the original processing steps: Custom Python scripts were used to quantify repertoire diversity as the Shannon entropy index. The unsorted, CD4+ and CD8+ repertoires were each analyzed separately, with the exception of combined analyses, where CD4+ and CD8+ sequences were merged in silico. A clone was considered expanded if an increase in frequency of at least 2-fold after treatment relative to C1D1 was found, and a pseudocount of 0.5 was applied to clones undetected at baseline. Clones with 0 or 1 copy at C1D1 were defined as singleton clones, while clones with 2 or more copies were defined as non-singleton clones. Clones expanded in unsorted samples were labelled as CD4+, CD8+ or unknown by matching protein sequences in sorted samples from the same patient. Wilcoxon tests were applied to paired samples to test diversity changes from C1D1 to C4D1. TCRdb limited this immuneACCESS table to in-frame rearrangements with V and J called. A share of clones is missing; checked studies link under half to unresolved V genes, and the rest is unexplained. Clone size and the V and J calls come from that table; the DNA yielded D and trimming. The sample table records under 20,000 clones; 82% of these occur just once. The top ten clones comprise less than 35% of the sample.

The sample in question was peripheral blood mononuclear cells (PBMCs), obtained before the second cycle of nivolumab. This chain joins TRBV5-1 to TRBJ2-1; the D segment cannot be called with confidence. The receptor comes from a human donor with classical Hodgkin lymphoma. The CDR3 has the sequence CASSAGRVSSYNEQFF. The DNA sequence is as follows: TGCGCCAGCAGCGCAGGACGGGTGAGCTCCTACAATGAGCAGTTCTTC. The variable domain in full, with residues beyond the CDR3 obtained from the reference TRBV5-1 and TRBJ2-1 genes, is KAGVTQTPRYLIKTRGQQVTLSCSPISGHRSVSWYQQTPGQGLQFLFEYFSETQRNKGNFPGRFSGRQFSNSRSEMNVSTLELGDSALYLCASSAGRVSSYNEQFFGPGTRLTVL.